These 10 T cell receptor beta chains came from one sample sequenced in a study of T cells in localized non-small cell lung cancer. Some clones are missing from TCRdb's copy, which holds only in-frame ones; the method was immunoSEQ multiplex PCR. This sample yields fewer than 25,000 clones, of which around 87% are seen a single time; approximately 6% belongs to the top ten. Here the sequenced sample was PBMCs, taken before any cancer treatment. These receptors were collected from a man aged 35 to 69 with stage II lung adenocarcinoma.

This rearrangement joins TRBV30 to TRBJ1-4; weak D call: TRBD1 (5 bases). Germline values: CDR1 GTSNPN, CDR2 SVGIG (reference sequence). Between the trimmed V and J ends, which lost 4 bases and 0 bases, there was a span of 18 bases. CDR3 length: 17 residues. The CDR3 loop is CAWTGAQGITTNEKLFF. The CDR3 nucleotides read TGTGCCTGGACCGGCGCCCAGGGTATTACAACTAATGAAAAACTGTTTTTT.

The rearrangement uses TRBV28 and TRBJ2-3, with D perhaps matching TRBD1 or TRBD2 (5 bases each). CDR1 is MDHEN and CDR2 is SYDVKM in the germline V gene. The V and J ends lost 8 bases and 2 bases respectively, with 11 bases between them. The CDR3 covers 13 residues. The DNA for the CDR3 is TGTGCCAGCCGGGGACCGGACACAGATACGCAGTATTTT. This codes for CASRGPDTDTQYF.

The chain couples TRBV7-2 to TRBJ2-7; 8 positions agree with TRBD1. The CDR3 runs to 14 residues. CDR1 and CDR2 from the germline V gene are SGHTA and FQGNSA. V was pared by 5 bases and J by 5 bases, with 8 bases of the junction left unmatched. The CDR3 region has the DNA TGTGCCAGCAGCGACAGAAGGACAGGGAACGAGCAGTACTTC. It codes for CASSDRRTGNEQYF.

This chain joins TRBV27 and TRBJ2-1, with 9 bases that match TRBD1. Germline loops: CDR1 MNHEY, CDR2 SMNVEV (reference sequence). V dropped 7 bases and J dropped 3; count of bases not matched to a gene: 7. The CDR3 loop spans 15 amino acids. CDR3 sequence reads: CASTSPGQGYNEQFF. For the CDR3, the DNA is TGTGCCAGCACCTCACCGGGACAGGGCTACAATGAGCAGTTCTTC.

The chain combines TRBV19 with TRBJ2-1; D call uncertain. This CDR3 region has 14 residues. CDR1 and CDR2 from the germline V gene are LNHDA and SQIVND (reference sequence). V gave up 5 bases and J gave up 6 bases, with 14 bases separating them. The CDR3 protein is CASSFRQAPNEQFF. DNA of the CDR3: TGTGCCAGTAGTTTCAGGCAGGCCCCCAATGAGCAGTTCTTC.

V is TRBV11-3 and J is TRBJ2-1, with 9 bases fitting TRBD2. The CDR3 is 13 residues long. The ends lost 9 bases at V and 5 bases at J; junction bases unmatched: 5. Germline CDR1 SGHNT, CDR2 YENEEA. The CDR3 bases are TGTGCCAGAAGTAGCGGGGGCGACAATGAGCAGTTCTTC. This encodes CARSSGGDNEQFF.

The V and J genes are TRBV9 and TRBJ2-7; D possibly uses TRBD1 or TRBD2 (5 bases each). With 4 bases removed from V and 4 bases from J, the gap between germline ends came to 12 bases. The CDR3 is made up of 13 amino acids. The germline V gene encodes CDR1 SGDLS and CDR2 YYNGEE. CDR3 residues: CASSRDVSYEQYF. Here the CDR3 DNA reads TGTGCCAGCAGCCGGGACGTTTCGTACGAGCAGTACTTC.

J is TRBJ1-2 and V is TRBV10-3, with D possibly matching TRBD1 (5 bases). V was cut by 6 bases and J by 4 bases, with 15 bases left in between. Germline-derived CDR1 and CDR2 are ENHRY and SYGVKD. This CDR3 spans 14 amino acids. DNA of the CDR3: TGTGCCATCAGGGGGGACGAGGGCACCTATGGCTACACCTTC. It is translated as CAIRGDEGTYGYTF.

Written as DNA, the CDR3 is TGCGCCAGCAGCCAAGGGGGGACGGGGGGGACACCCCTCCACTTT. Residues: CASSQGGTGGTPLHF. This chain connects TRBV4-3 to TRBJ1-6; a possible D gene is TRBD1 (5 bases). V gave up 1 base and J gave up 11 bases, with 15 bases separating them. Germline CDR1 LGHNA, CDR2 YSLEER. The CDR3 runs 15 residues.

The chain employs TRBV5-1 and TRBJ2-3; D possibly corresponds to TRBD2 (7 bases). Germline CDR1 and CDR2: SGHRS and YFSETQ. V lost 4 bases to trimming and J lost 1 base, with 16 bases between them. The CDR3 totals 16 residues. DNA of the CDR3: TGCGCCAGCAGCAAACAGGGAGGGCTTGGCACAGATACGCAGTATTTT. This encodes CASSKQGGLGTDTQYF.